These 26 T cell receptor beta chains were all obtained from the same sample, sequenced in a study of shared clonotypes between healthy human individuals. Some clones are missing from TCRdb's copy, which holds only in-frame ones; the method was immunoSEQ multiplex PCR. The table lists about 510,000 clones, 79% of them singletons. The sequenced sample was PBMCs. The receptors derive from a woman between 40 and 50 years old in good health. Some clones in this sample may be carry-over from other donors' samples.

The CDR3 nucleotides read TGTGCCAGCAGTATTACAGGGACCACAGATACGCAGTATTTT. Translating it yields CASSITGTTDTQYF. The rearrangement uses TRBV28 and TRBJ2-3; maybe TRBD1 (6 bases). In germline, CDR1 is MDHEN, CDR2 SYDVKM. V lost 5 bases to trimming and J lost 2 bases, with 11 bases between them. This CDR3 spans 14 amino acids.

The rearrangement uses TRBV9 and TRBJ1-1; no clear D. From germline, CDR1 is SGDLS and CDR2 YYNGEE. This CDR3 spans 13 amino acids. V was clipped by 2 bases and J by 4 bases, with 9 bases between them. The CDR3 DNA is TGTGCCAGCAGCGTCACCTGGAGCACTGAAGCTTTCTTT. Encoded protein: CASSVTWSTEAFF.

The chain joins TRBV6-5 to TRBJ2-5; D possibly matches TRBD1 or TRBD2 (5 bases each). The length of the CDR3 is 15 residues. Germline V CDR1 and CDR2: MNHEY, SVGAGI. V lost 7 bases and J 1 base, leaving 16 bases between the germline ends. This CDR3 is CASTDKAGTQETQYF. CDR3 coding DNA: TGTGCCAGCACCGATAAGGCAGGGACCCAAGAGACCCAGTACTTC.

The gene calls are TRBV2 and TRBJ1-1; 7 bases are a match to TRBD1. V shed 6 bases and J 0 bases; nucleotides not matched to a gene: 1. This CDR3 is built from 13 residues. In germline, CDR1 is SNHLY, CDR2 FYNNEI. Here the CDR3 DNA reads TGTGCCAGCAGGACAGGGATGAACACTGAAGCTTTCTTT. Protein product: CASRTGMNTEAFF.

As DNA, the CDR3 is TGTGCCAGCAAAGGCGGGAGGGCTACAGATACGCAGTATTTT. It yields the protein CASKGGRATDTQYF. The V gene is TRBV28, the J gene TRBJ2-3; the match to TRBD2 covers 9 bases. With V trimmed by 7 bases and J by 3 bases, 5 bases remained unmatched. The CDR3 runs 14 residues. CDR1 MDHEN and CDR2 SYDVKM come from the germline V gene.

Here the CDR3 reads CASSQSERQPQHF. In DNA form, the CDR3 reads TGTGCCAGCAGCCAATCAGAGCGTCAGCCCCAGCATTTT. This rearrangement joins TRBV6-6 to TRBJ1-5; D gene ambiguous. Trimming took off 6 bases at V and 6 bases at J, with 12 bases between the two ends. The germline V gene has CDR1 MNHNY and CDR2 SVGAGI (reference sequence). The CDR3 is 13 amino acids.

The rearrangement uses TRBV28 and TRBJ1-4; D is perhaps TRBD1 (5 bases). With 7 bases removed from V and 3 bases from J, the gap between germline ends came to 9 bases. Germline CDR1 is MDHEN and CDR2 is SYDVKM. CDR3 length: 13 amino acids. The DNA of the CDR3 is TGTGCCAGCAACGGGGCTGCTAATGAAAAACTGTTTTTT. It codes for CASNGAANEKLFF. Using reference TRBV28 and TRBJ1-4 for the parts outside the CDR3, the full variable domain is DVKVTQSSRYLVKRTGEKVFLECVQDMDHENMFWYRQDPGLGLRLIYFSYDVKMKEKGDIPEGYSVSREKKERFSLILESASTNQTSMYLCASNGAANEKLFFGSGTQLSVL.

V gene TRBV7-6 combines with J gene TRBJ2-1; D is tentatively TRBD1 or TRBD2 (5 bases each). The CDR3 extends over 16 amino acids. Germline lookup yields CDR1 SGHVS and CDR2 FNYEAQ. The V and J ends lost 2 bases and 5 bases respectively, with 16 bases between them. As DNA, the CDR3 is TGTGCCAGCAGCTTAAACCCCCCCCTGGGGGACAATGAGCAGTTCTTC. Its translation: CASSLNPPLGDNEQFF.

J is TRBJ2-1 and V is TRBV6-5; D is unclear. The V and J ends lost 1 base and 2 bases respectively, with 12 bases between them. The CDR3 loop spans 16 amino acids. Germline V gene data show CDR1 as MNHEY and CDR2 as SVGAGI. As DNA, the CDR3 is TGTGCCAGCAGTTACTATGCGGTTACGGCCTACAATGAGCAGTTCTTC. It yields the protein CASSYYAVTAYNEQFF.

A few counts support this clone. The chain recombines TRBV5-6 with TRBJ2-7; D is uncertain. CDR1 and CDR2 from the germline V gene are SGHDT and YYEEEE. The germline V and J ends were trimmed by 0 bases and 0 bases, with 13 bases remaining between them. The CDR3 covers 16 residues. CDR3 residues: CASSLDGSGASYEQYF. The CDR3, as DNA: TGTGCCAGCAGCTTGGACGGTTCGGGCGCCTCCTACGAGCAGTACTTC. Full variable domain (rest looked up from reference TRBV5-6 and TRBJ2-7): DAGVTQSPTHLIKTRGQQVTLRCSPKSGHDTVSWYQQALGQGPQFIFQYYEEEERQRGNFPDRFSGHQFPNYSSELNVNALLLGDSALYLCASSLDGSGASYEQYFGPGTRLTVT.

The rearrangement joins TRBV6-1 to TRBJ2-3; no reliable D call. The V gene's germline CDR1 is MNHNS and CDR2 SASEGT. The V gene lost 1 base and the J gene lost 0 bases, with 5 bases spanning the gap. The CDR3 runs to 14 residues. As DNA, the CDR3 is TGTGCCAGCAGTGAAGACAGAAGCACAGATACGCAGTATTTT. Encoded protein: CASSEDRSTDTQYF.

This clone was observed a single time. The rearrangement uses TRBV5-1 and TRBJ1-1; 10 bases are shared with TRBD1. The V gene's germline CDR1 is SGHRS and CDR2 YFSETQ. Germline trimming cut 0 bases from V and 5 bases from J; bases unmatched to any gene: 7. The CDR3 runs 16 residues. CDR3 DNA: TGCGCCAGCAGCTTGGCGACAGGGGGCGAAAAAACTGAAGCTTTCTTT. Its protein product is CASSLATGGEKTEAFF.

CDR3 residues: CASSGPGHLISYEQYF. In DNA, the CDR3 is TGTGCCAGCAGCGGACCGGGACACCTTATATCCTACGAGCAGTACTTC. This chain links TRBV7-8 with TRBJ2-7, with D perhaps TRBD1 (6 bases). CDR3 size: 16 residues. The germline gives CDR1 SGHVS, CDR2 FQNEAQ. The V end was cut by 5 bases, the J end by 1 base, with 18 bases between.

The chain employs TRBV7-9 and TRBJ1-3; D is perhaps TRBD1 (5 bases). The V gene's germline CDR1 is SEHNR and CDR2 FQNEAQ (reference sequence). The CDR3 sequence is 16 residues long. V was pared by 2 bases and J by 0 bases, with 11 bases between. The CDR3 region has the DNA TGTGCCAGCAGCTTACCGGGACCAACCTCTGGAAACACCATATATTTT. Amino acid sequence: CASSLPGPTSGNTIYF.

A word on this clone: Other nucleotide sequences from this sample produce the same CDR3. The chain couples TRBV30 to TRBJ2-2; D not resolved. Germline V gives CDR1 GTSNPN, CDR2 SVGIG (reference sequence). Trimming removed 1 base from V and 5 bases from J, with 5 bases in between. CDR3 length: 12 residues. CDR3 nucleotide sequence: TGTGCCTGGAGTGAGTCTACCGGGGAGCTGTTTTTT. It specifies CAWSESTGELFF.

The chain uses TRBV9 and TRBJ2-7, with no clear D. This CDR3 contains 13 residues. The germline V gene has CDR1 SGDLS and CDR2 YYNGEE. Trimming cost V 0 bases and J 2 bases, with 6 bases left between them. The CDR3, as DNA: TGTGCCAGCAGCGTAGACATTACCTACGAGCAGTACTTC. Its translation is CASSVDITYEQYF.

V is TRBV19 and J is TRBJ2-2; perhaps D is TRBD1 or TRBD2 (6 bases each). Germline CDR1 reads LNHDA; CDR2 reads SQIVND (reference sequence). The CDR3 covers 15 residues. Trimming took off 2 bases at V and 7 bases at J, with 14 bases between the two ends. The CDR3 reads CASSITQGLSGELFF. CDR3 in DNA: TGTGCCAGTAGTATAACACAGGGACTGAGCGGGGAGCTGTTTTTT. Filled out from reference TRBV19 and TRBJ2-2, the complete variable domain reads DGGITQSPKYLFRKEGQNVTLSCEQNLNHDAMYWYRQDPGQGLRLIYYSQIVNDFQKGDIAEGYSVSREKKESFPLTVTSAQKNPTAFYLCASSITQGLSGELFFGEGSRLTVL.

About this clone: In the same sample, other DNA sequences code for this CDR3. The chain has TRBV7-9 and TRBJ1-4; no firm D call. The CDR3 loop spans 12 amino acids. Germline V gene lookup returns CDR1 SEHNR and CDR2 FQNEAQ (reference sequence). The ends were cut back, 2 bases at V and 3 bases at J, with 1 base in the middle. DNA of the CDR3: TGTGCCAGCAGCTTATCTAATGAAAAACTGTTTTTT. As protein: CASSLSNEKLFF. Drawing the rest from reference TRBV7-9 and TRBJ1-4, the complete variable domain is DTGVSQNPRHKITKRGQNVTFRCDPISEHNRLYWYRQTLGQGPEFLTYFQNEAQLEKSRLLSDRFSAERPKGSFSTLEIQRTEQGDSAMYLCASSLSNEKLFFGSGTQLSVL.

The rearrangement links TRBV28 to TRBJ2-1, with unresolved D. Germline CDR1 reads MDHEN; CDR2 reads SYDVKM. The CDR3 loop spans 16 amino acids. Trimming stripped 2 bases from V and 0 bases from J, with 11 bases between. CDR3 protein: CASSLNRKSSYNEQFF. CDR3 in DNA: TGTGCCAGCAGTTTAAATAGGAAGAGCTCCTACAATGAGCAGTTCTTC.

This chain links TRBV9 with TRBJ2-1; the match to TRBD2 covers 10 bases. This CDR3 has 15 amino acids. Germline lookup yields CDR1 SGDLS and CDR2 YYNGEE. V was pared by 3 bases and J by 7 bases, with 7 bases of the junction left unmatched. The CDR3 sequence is CASSASGRALNEQFF. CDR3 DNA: TGTGCCAGCAGCGCGAGCGGGAGGGCCCTTAATGAGCAGTTCTTC.

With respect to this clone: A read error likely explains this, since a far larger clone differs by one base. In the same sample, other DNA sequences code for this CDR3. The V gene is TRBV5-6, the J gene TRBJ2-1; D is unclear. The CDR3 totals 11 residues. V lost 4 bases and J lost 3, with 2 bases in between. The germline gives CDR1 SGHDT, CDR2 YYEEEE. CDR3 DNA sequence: TGTGCCAGCAGCCTCTACAATGAGCAGTTCTTC. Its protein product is CASSLYNEQFF.

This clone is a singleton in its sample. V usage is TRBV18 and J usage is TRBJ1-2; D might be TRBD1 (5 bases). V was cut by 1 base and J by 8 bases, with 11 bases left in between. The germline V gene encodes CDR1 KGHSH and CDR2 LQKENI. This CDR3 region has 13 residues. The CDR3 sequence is CASSPLPGLGYTF. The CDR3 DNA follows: TGTGCCAGCTCACCACTCCCAGGGCTCGGCTACACCTTC.

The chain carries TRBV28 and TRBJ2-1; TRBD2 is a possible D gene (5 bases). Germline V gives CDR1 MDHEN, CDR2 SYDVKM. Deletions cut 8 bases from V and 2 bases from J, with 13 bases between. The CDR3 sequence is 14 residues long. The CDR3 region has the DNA TGTGCCAGCGACCCCCCTAGCCCCTACAATGAGCAGTTCTTC. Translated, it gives CASDPPSPYNEQFF.

The CDR3 sequence is CASTDRGGLYGYTF. The CDR3 nucleotides are TGTGCCAGTACTGACAGGGGTGGGCTGTATGGCTACACCTTC. V and J are TRBV19 and TRBJ1-2; 8 bases align to TRBD1. The length of the CDR3 is 14 residues. Per the germline V gene, CDR1 is LNHDA and CDR2 is SQIVND (reference sequence). Trimming at V came to 7 bases and at J to 5 bases, leaving 9 bases not matched to a gene.

CDR3 sequence (DNA): TGTGCCAGCAGTTCGTTCCGAGGACAGGGCAATCAGCCCCAGCATTTT. This codes for CASSSFRGQGNQPQHF. This chain connects TRBV2 to TRBJ1-5; 7 bases are shared with TRBD1. V lost 5 bases to trimming and J lost 2 bases; unmatched junction nucleotides: 9. Germline values: CDR1 SNHLY, CDR2 FYNNEI. CDR3 length equals 16 residues.

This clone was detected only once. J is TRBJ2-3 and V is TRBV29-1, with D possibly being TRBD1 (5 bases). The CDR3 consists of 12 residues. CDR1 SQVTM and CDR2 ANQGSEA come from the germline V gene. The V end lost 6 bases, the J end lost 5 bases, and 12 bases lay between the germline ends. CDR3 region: CSVGQGEDTQYF. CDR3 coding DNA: TGCAGCGTAGGGCAGGGTGAAGATACGCAGTATTTT.